This T cell receptor (beta chain) was obtained from a study of T cell changes during pregnancy in multiple sclerosis. The data were produced by immunoSEQ multiplex PCR, yet TCRdb's version contains in-frame clones alone and is incomplete. This sample has roughly 17,000 clones, with roughly 86% found just once. With 6 bases removed from V and 0 bases from J, the gap between germline ends came to 18 bases. The CDR3 is 17 residues long. Germline loops: CDR1 SGHNT, CDR2 YENEEA. The starting material was CD8+ T cells from peripheral blood mononuclear cells, obtained after pregnancy. V usage is TRBV11-3 and J usage is TRBJ2-1; D is perhaps TRBD1 (5 bases). The clonotype comes from a female donor in good health, enrolled as a control in a pregnancy study. The DNA of the CDR3 is TGTGCCAGCAGGGGTGCCGAAGGGGATTGCTCCTACAATGAGCAGTTCTTC. This encodes CASRGAEGDCSYNEQFF.